The 23 T cell receptor beta chains reported below all come from one sample, sequenced in a study of blood T cell repertoires in COVID-19 (dated by TCRdb to between 2020 and 2021). Library creation used the immunoSEQ multiplex PCR assay. TCRdb took over this immuneACCESS table, retaining in-frame rearrangements with V and J assigned. Such tables are incomplete; in checked studies, under half of the missing clones stem from an unresolved V gene, and the remainder is unexplained. The sample yields about 30,000 clones; about 84% were counted once. About 3% of the sample is held by the ten biggest clonotypes. Sample: peripheral blood. These TCRs come from a man in his 70s with COVID-19, enrolled during active disease.

V is TRBV10-3 and J is TRBJ1-1; D is possibly TRBD1 (5 bases). V was shortened by 10 bases and J by 0 bases, with 15 bases between the two germline ends. The CDR3 has 14 amino acids. Germline V gene lookup returns CDR1 ENHRY and CDR2 SYGVKD. CDR3 bases: TGTGCCACCACTGACAGTAACATGAACACTGAAGCTTTCTTT. Translation: CATTDSNMNTEAFF.

The V call is TRBV7-2, the J call TRBJ2-7, with a tentative D call TRBD1 (6 bases). From germline, CDR1 is SGHTA and CDR2 FQGNSA. The germline V and J ends were trimmed by 8 bases and 6 bases, with 17 bases remaining between them. The CDR3 runs 13 residues. In DNA, the CDR3 is TGTGCCAGCGCGTATCCGGACAGAGGCGAGCAGTACTTC. Translated, it gives CASAYPDRGEQYF.

The genes are TRBV14 and TRBJ1-2; perhaps TRBD1 as D (6 bases). CDR3 length: 16 amino acids. With 4 bases removed from V and 4 bases from J, the gap between germline ends came to 19 bases. Germline CDR1 and CDR2: SGHDN and FVKESK. The CDR3 protein is CASSLLDPDRLYGYTF. The CDR3 DNA reads TGTGCCAGCAGCCTGTTGGATCCGGACAGACTCTATGGCTACACCTTC.

This chain links TRBV5-4 with TRBJ1-5; 9 bases line up with TRBD1. In germline, CDR1 is SGHNT, CDR2 YYREEE (reference sequence). V lost 3 bases to trimming and J lost 6 bases; unmatched junction nucleotides: 7. The CDR3 length is 15 residues. The CDR3 region is CASSSDRGVGQPQHF. For the CDR3, the DNA is TGTGCCAGCAGCTCGGACAGGGGCGTCGGTCAGCCCCAGCATTTT.

V usage is TRBV27 and J usage is TRBJ2-2; D is perhaps TRBD2 (6 bases). Germline V CDR1 and CDR2: MNHEY, SMNVEV (reference sequence). The CDR3 has 17 amino acids. V dropped 2 bases and J dropped 1 base, with 14 bases sitting between them. CDR3 nucleotides: TGTGCCAGCAGTTTAGATCCGGGACTTGAGAACACCGGGGAGCTGTTTTTT. Its protein product is CASSLDPGLENTGELFF.

This clone was recorded only once. The chain recombines TRBV18 with TRBJ2-2; no clear D. The germline gives CDR1 KGHSH, CDR2 LQKENI. This CDR3 has 16 residues. Trimming removed 2 bases at V and 1 base at J, with 11 bases between. The CDR3 region has the DNA TGTGCCAGCTCACCAGTATCGGTGGTGAACACCGGGGAGCTGTTTTTT. Protein sequence: CASSPVSVVNTGELFF. Looking up the rest from reference TRBV18 and TRBJ2-2 gives the full variable domain: NAGVMQNPRHLVRRRGQEARLRCSPMKGHSHVYWYRQLPEEGLKFMVYLQKENIIDESGMPKERFSAEFPKEGPSILRIQQVVRGDSAAYFCASSPVSVVNTGELFFGEGSRLTVL.

This clone was detected a few times. This chain links TRBV15 with TRBJ2-7; no definite D call. Deletions cut 3 bases from V and 5 bases from J, with 5 bases between. The CDR3 runs 11 residues. CDR1 LNHNV and CDR2 YYDKDF come from the germline V gene (reference sequence). CDR3 sequence (DNA): TGTGCCACCAGCAGCATAGACGAGCAGTACTTC. Its translation: CATSSIDEQYF.

The chain uses TRBV5-1 and TRBJ2-2; 15 positions match TRBD2. Trimming at V came to 2 bases and at J to 7 bases, leaving 3 bases not matched to a gene. This CDR3 contains 16 residues. Germline V gives CDR1 SGHRS, CDR2 YFSETQ. CDR3 residues: CASSLRGLAGGGELFF. In DNA, the CDR3 is TGCGCCAGCAGCTTACGGGGACTAGCGGGAGGCGGGGAGCTGTTTTTT.

V and J are TRBV7-9 and TRBJ2-3; 8 bases align to TRBD2. The V and J ends lost 7 bases and 3 bases, in that order; junction bases with no gene match: 9. This CDR3 spans 15 amino acids. Germline CDR1 and CDR2: SEHNR and FQNEAQ (reference sequence). Here the CDR3 DNA reads TGTGCCAGCACCCCGGGGGGGGGAGTGACAGATACGCAGTATTTT. This gives the protein CASTPGGGVTDTQYF.

About this clone: The junction does not match germline at one end; this may be a read error. CDR3: CASSATGISTGELFF. The CDR3 coding sequence is TGTGCTAGCAGCGCGACAGGGATCAGCACCGGGGAGCTGTTTTTT. The chain recombines TRBV7-7 with TRBJ2-2; 7 positions agree with TRBD1. Germline V lookup: CDR1 SSHAT, CDR2 FNYEAQ (reference sequence). CDR3 length: 15 amino acids.

The chain uses TRBV6-1 and TRBJ1-1, with unresolved D. The germline V gene has CDR1 MNHNS and CDR2 SASEGT. V shed 3 bases and J shed 0 bases, with 8 bases lying between them. The CDR3 loop spans 14 amino acids. The CDR3: CASSEMAVNTEAFF. CDR3 coding DNA: TGTGCCAGCAGTGAGATGGCGGTGAACACTGAAGCTTTCTTT.

The rearrangement joins TRBV6-6 to TRBJ2-7; tentatively, D is TRBD1 (6 bases). The CDR3 has 15 amino acids. The germline V gene has CDR1 MNHNY and CDR2 SVGAGI (reference sequence). The V end was cut by 7 bases, the J end by 2 bases, with 18 bases between. For the CDR3, the DNA is TGTGCCAGCATCAACCGCCGCGACAGGACCTACGAGCAGTACTTC. Translation: CASINRRDRTYEQYF.

This chain connects TRBV27 to TRBJ1-4; D remains unclear. Trimming took off 6 bases at V and 0 bases at J, with 14 bases between the two ends. CDR1 and CDR2 (germline): MNHEY, SMNVEV (reference sequence). The CDR3 runs 16 residues. CDR3 residues: CASSRRWASTNEKLFF. As DNA, the CDR3 is TGTGCCAGCAGCCGCCGGTGGGCGTCAACTAATGAAAAACTGTTTTTT.

The CDR3 bases are TGTGCCAGCAGACGGGGCCTAGCTAGCGGGAGGGCAGATACGCAGTATTTT. Translation gives CASRRGLASGRADTQYF. The genes are TRBV4-2 and TRBJ2-3; the match to TRBD2 covers 12 bases. Per the germline V gene, CDR1 is LGHNA and CDR2 is YNFKEQ. The CDR3 totals 17 residues. V lost 6 bases, J lost 4 bases, and 11 bases stayed unmatched.

The rearrangement links TRBV7-2 to TRBJ2-7; TRBD2 aligns across 12 bases. The CDR3 loop spans 16 amino acids. Germline CDR1 reads SGHTA; CDR2 reads FQGNSA. V dropped 5 bases and J dropped 7; count of bases not matched to a gene: 12. CDR3 sequence (DNA): TGTGCCAGCAGCGTAACGGGACTAGCGGGCGGGCCAGAGCAGTACTTC. Its protein is CASSVTGLAGGPEQYF.

This chain links TRBV3-1 (or the pseudogene TRBV3-2) with TRBJ2-3, with D unresolved. The CDR3 has 17 amino acids. The V and J ends lost 0 bases and 0 bases respectively, with 13 bases between them. The germline V gene has CDR1 LGHDT and CDR2 YNNKEL (reference sequence). The CDR3 loop is CASSQESPASSTDTQYF. The CDR3 nucleotides read TGTGCCAGCAGCCAAGAGTCTCCAGCGTCTAGCACAGATACGCAGTATTTT.

The chain has TRBV7-9 and TRBJ1-4, with 9 bases aligning to TRBD1. Germline V gene sequence: CDR1 SEHNR, CDR2 FQNEAQ (reference sequence). The CDR3 length is 17 residues. V lost 5 bases to trimming and J lost 8 bases; unmatched junction nucleotides: 15. CDR3 DNA: TGTGCCAGCAGCAATAGACAGGGGGGTTTGGCTTTCGAAAAACTGTTTTTT. Translating it yields CASSNRQGGLAFEKLFF. Complete variable domain (other parts from reference TRBV7-9 and TRBJ1-4): DTGVSQNPRHKITKRGQNVTFRCDPISEHNRLYWYRQTLGQGPEFLTYFQNEAQLEKSRLLSDRFSAERPKGSFSTLEIQRTEQGDSAMYLCASSNRQGGLAFEKLFFGSGTQLSVL.

This sequence joins TRBV4-3 and TRBJ2-3, with 14 bases aligning to TRBD2. CDR1 and CDR2 (germline): LGHNA, YSLEER. The CDR3 consists of 18 residues. The V gene end was trimmed by 0 bases and the J gene end by 2 bases; junction bases not matched to a gene: 4. The CDR3 sequence: CASSQDRTSGRLTDTQYF. The DNA for the CDR3 is TGCGCCAGCAGCCAAGATCGGACTAGCGGGAGGCTCACAGATACGCAGTATTTT.

The rearrangement joins TRBV7-3 to TRBJ2-3, with 10 bases aligning to TRBD2. With V trimmed by 5 bases and J by 4 bases, 6 bases remained unmatched. CDR3 size: 15 residues. The germline V gene has CDR1 SGHTA and CDR2 FQGTGA. The CDR3 sequence is CASSPLAGAADTQYF. The DNA of the CDR3 is TGTGCCAGCAGCCCCCTAGCGGGAGCGGCAGATACGCAGTATTTT.

The gene calls are TRBV6-2 or TRBV6-3 and TRBJ1-5, with 9 bases that match TRBD1. CDR1 and CDR2 (germline): MNHEY, SVGEGT. The CDR3 is made up of 15 amino acids. The J segment lost 9 bases and the V segment lost 1 base, leaving 7 bases of the junction unmatched. The CDR3 spells CASSYYGTGQWPQHF. CDR3 in DNA: TGTGCCAGCAGTTACTACGGGACAGGGCAATGGCCCCAGCATTTT.

The rearrangement uses TRBV7-6 and TRBJ2-6; D remains ambiguous. The V end was cut by 4 bases, the J end by 0 bases, with 10 bases between. The V gene's germline CDR1 is SGHVS and CDR2 FNYEAQ. The CDR3 covers 16 residues. The chain's CDR3 is CASSSDPGSGANVLTF. The CDR3 DNA follows: TGTGCCAGCAGCTCCGATCCGGGCTCTGGGGCCAACGTCCTGACTTTC. Variable domain in full (rest from reference TRBV7-6 and TRBJ2-6): GAGVSQSPRYKVTKRGQDVALRCDPISGHVSLYWYRQALGQGPEFLTYFNYEAQQDKSGLPNDRFSAERPEGSISTLTIQRTEQRDSAMYRCASSSDPGSGANVLTFGAGSRLTVL.

The chain couples TRBV19 to TRBJ2-5; D not certain. This CDR3 is 14 amino acids long. CDR1 is LNHDA and CDR2 is SQIVND in the germline V gene (reference sequence). V dropped 3 bases and J dropped 1 base, with 9 bases sitting between them. CDR3 coding DNA: TGTGCCAGTAGTATCCAGTCCCCCCAAGAGACCCAGTACTTC. Translated, it gives CASSIQSPQETQYF.

V is TRBV3-1 (or the pseudogene TRBV3-2) and J is TRBJ1-1; the D is unclear. The V and J ends lost 0 bases and 1 base respectively, with 15 bases between them. The length of the CDR3 is 17 residues. CDR1 and CDR2 (germline): LGHDT, YNNKEL (reference sequence). CDR3 amino acids: CASSQDGRGGKNTEAFF. The CDR3 bases are TGTGCCAGCAGCCAAGATGGTCGGGGAGGAAAGAACACTGAAGCTTTCTTT.